The 5 T cell receptor beta chains presented below share a single source sample, sequenced in a study of response to subunit inactivated influenza vaccine. MiXCR, run by TCRdb on the RT-PCR reads, gives a single entry per CDR3 protein. The profile shows hundreds of thousands of distinct CDR3 sequences, more than 10% of them singletons. The specimen comprised non-naive T cells sorted from PBMCs, sampled approximately 15 days before vaccination. The receptor set was obtained from a man in his forties or fifties who received an inactivated influenza vaccine.

The chain links TRBV20-1 to TRBJ2-6; 8 bases match TRBD1. This CDR3 has 19 amino acids. Germline-derived CDR1 and CDR2 are DFQATT and SNEGSKA (reference sequence). After removal of 0 bases from V and 2 bases from J, the junction contained 12 bases not matched to a gene. The CDR3 bases are TGCAGTGCTAGAGATGGGCGAAGGACAGGGAACGCTGGGGCCAACGTCCTGACTTTC. Protein: CSARDGRRTGNAGANVLTF.

CDR3 nucleotide sequence: TGTGCCAGCAGCTTAGAACTAGCGGGGGGCCGCCAAGAGACCCAGTACTTC. Protein product: CASSLELAGGRQETQYF. This chain connects TRBV5-6 to TRBJ2-5; TRBD2 aligns across 12 bases. The CDR3 covers 17 residues. Per germline, CDR1 SGHDT and CDR2 YYEEEE. J gave up 1 base and V 2 bases, and 6 bases lay outside the gene matches.

This clonotype was found many times. The gene calls are TRBV20-1 and TRBJ1-1; D possibly corresponds to TRBD1 (5 bases). From germline, CDR1 is DFQATT and CDR2 SNEGSKA (reference sequence). The V end was cut by 6 bases, the J end by 5 bases, with 22 bases between. The CDR3 spans 15 residues. The CDR3 is CSASRRWSAGTEAFF. Written as DNA, the CDR3 is TGCAGTGCGAGTCGACGATGGTCAGCAGGGACTGAAGCTTTCTTT.

The chain joins TRBV5-1 to TRBJ2-3; TRBD1 is a possible D gene (5 bases). Germline assignment: CDR1 SGHRS and CDR2 YFSETQ. CDR3 length equals 16 residues. Trimming took off 2 bases at V and 1 base at J, with 14 bases between the two ends. As DNA, the CDR3 is TGCGCCAGCAGCTTTGGTCAGGGTCATCGCACAGATACGCAGTATTTT. Translated, it gives CASSFGQGHRTDTQYF.

This clonotype was found a few times. This chain joins TRBV20-1 and TRBJ2-3; 9 bases line up with TRBD1. Germline CDR1 DFQATT, CDR2 SNEGSKA (reference sequence). V shed 6 bases and J 7 bases; nucleotides not matched to a gene: 11. This CDR3 has 14 amino acids. The CDR3 DNA reads as TGCAGTGCCCACCGGGGACAGGGCTCAAATACGCAGTATTTT. Encoded protein: CSAHRGQGSNTQYF.